Described below is a single T cell receptor beta chain sequence and its context. This table comes from immunoSEQ multiplex PCR, and its TCRdb copy is limited to in-frame clones, with some not included. The table records about 2.1 million clones, just under 95% of them present only once. CD45RO-negative CD8 cells positively selected for CCR7 made up the naive population, which excluded terminally differentiated effector memory CD45RA+ cells. Germline-derived CDR1 and CDR2 are LGHNA and YSLEER. This CDR3 has 16 amino acids. V trimming: 0 bases; J trimming: 6 bases; junction bases outside the gene matches: 7. These data belong to a study of shared clonotypes between healthy human individuals.

Sample: naive CD8+ T cells from PBMCs. The sequence derives from a man between 18 and 35 years old in good health. Some clones in this sample may be carry-over from other donors' samples. The genes are TRBV4-3 and TRBJ1-2; TRBD1 agrees at 10 bases. CDR3 in amino acids: CASSQDRQGASDGYTF. For the CDR3, the DNA is TGCGCCAGCAGCCAAGATCGACAGGGGGCATCGGATGGCTACACCTTC.